This passage covers 32 T cell receptor beta chains from one sample sequenced in a study of spatial heterogeneity in lung cancer. The antigens for these receptors are not known. Time point meaning: sample taken at primary tumor resection. Study-level results: Counts of expanded intratumoral alpha and beta TCRs tracked tumor mutation counts.

TCRdb passed the 5' RACE reads through MiXCR, listing each CDR3 protein once. In the table there are some 2,000 distinct CDR3 sequences, just under 9% of which are singletons. The sequences come from lung tumor tissue, collected at surgery. The receptor source for this set is a female donor with early-stage non-small cell lung cancer.

In this sample, this clonotype is medium-sized. The chain combines TRBV4-1 with TRBJ2-3; D uncertain. V was cut by 4 bases and J by 0 bases, with 11 bases left in between. From germline, CDR1 is MGHRA and CDR2 YSYEKL. The length of the CDR3 is 15 residues. CDR3 in amino acids: CASSRERGSTDTQYF. For the CDR3, the DNA is TGCGCCAGCAGCCGAGAACGTGGTAGCACAGATACGCAGTATTTT.

By share, this clonotype ranks as medium-sized (0.01 to 0.1%). The J gene is TRBJ2-7, the V gene TRBV20-1, with D perhaps given as TRBD1 or TRBD2 (5 bases each). Trimming cost V 3 bases and J 3 bases, with 15 bases left between them. CDR3 size: 14 residues. The V gene's germline CDR1 is DFQATT and CDR2 SNEGSKA (reference sequence). CDR3 in DNA: TGCAGTGCTAGCCCCATAGCTGGGGGCTACGAGCAGTACTTC. As protein: CSASPIAGGYEQYF.

The V and J genes are TRBV5-1 and TRBJ2-1; a possible D gene is TRBD1 (6 bases). The V and J ends lost 4 bases and 4 bases respectively, with 12 bases between them. The germline V gene encodes CDR1 SGHRS and CDR2 YFSETQ. The CDR3 extends over 14 amino acids. The CDR3 nucleotides are TGCGCCAGCAGCCCCGGGACACAGTACAATGAGCAGTTCTTC. Translation: CASSPGTQYNEQFF.

By its share, this clonotype is medium-sized. The gene calls are TRBV5-1 and TRBJ2-7; D is undetermined. Germline CDR1 SGHRS, CDR2 YFSETQ. The V gene lost 0 bases and the J gene lost 2 bases, with 9 bases spanning the gap. CDR3 length: 14 amino acids. The DNA of the CDR3 is TGCGCCAGCAGCTTGGTTGTCAGTCCCTACGAGCAGTACTTC. Protein product: CASSLVVSPYEQYF.

By share of the sample, this clonotype is medium-sized. J is TRBJ1-1 and V is TRBV6-2 or TRBV6-3; 7 bases align to TRBD1. The CDR3 spans 14 residues. Germline values: CDR1 MNHEY, CDR2 SVGEGT. V lost 6 bases and J lost 4; bases outside the gene matches: 8. DNA for the CDR3: TGTGCCAGCAGACCGACAGGGCCTGCCACTGAAGCTTTCTTT. Protein sequence: CASRPTGPATEAFF.

By share, this clonotype counts as medium-sized. This chain links TRBV4-1 with TRBJ1-1; 8 positions match TRBD1. The CDR3 has 14 amino acids. Trimming cost V 2 bases and J 10 bases; bases outside gene matches: 9. Germline V gene sequence: CDR1 MGHRA, CDR2 YSYEKL. CDR3 sequence reads: CASSQNRETGVAFF. As DNA, the CDR3 is TGCGCCAGCAGCCAAAATCGAGAGACAGGGGTAGCTTTCTTT.

Judged by abundance, this clonotype is large (0.1 to 1%). The chain has TRBV20-1 and TRBJ2-4; 8 bases line up with TRBD2. The ends lost 0 bases at V and 0 bases at J; junction bases unmatched: 10. Germline V gives CDR1 DFQATT, CDR2 SNEGSKA (reference sequence). CDR3 length equals 18 residues. CDR3 in amino acids: CSAREQRERTGAKNIQYF. For the CDR3, the DNA is TGCAGTGCTAGAGAGCAGCGGGAGAGGACTGGAGCCAAAAACATTCAGTACTTC.

The J gene is TRBJ1-2, the V gene TRBV11-2; 10 bases match TRBD1. V gave up 5 bases and J gave up 8 bases; unmatched junction bases: 8. The germline V gene encodes CDR1 SGHAT and CDR2 FQNNGV. The CDR3 consists of 14 residues. CDR3: CASSPGQGRDGYTF. CDR3 nucleotides: TGTGCCAGCAGCCCGGGACAGGGGAGGGACGGCTACACCTTC.

This clonotype is medium-sized. This chain connects TRBV5-1 to TRBJ2-1; 10 bases are a match to TRBD2. V shed 0 bases, J shed 9 bases, and the junction held 6 bases outside the gene matches. Germline assignment: CDR1 SGHRS and CDR2 YFSETQ. The CDR3 is 15 amino acids. The CDR3 loop is CASSLVAGGFAEQFF. DNA of the CDR3: TGCGCCAGCAGCTTGGTAGCGGGGGGATTTGCTGAGCAGTTCTTC.

This clonotype is medium-sized within its sample. The CDR3: CASSPGTAYGYTF. Here the CDR3 DNA reads TGTGCCAGCAGCCCCGGGACAGCTTATGGCTACACCTTC. This chain connects TRBV5-6 to TRBJ1-2; 7 bases match TRBD1. The ends lost 4 bases at V and 5 bases at J; junction bases unmatched: 5. Germline V gene sequence: CDR1 SGHDT, CDR2 YYEEEE. The CDR3 extends over 13 amino acids.

A few counts support this clonotype. The CDR3 reads CASSSPLVNEQFF. The CDR3 DNA sequence: TGTGCCAGCAGCTCACCACTAGTCAATGAGCAGTTCTTC. This chain joins TRBV5-4 and TRBJ2-1; D is perhaps TRBD2 (5 bases). This CDR3 comprises 13 residues. The V and J ends lost 3 bases and 6 bases respectively, with 10 bases between them. The germline gives CDR1 SGHNT, CDR2 YYREEE (reference sequence).

Sample share makes this clonotype medium-sized. The rearrangement links TRBV18 to TRBJ1-2; 7 bases match TRBD1. The CDR3 is 13 amino acids. The germline CDR1 and CDR2 sequences are KGHSH and LQKENI. V lost 3 bases, J lost 4 bases, and 2 bases stayed unmatched. CDR3 loop: CASSPTGFYGYTF. CDR3 bases: TGTGCCAGCTCACCGACAGGGTTCTATGGCTACACCTTC.

This clonotype was detected a few times. This chain connects TRBV29-1 to TRBJ2-2; 8 nucleotides match TRBD1. The V and J ends lost 7 bases and 1 base, in that order; junction bases with no gene match: 5. From germline, CDR1 is SQVTM and CDR2 ANQGSEA. The length of the CDR3 is 14 residues. The CDR3 DNA sequence: TGCAGCGCCGGGACAGGTCAGAACACCGGGGAGCTGTTTTTT. This sequence encodes CSAGTGQNTGELFF.

By share, this clonotype ranks as medium-sized. As DNA, the CDR3 is TGTGCCAGCAGCCTGGGACAGGGGGCTTCGGAGACCCAGTACTTC. Translating it yields CASSLGQGASETQYF. The gene calls are TRBV7-9 and TRBJ2-5, with 12 bases fitting TRBD1. This CDR3 has 15 amino acids. Germline CDR1 reads SEHNR; CDR2 reads FQNEAQ (reference sequence). Losses at the gene ends were 5 bases for V and 5 bases for J; bases not matched to a gene: 6.

This sequence joins TRBV7-2 and TRBJ1-2; 9 bases are a match to TRBD1. The CDR3 consists of 14 residues. V was pared by 4 bases and J by 6 bases, with 6 bases of the junction left unmatched. Per the germline V gene, CDR1 is SGHTA and CDR2 is FQGNSA. CDR3 nucleotides: TGTGCCAGCAGCTCGGGACAGGGAGATGATGGCTACACCTTC. Protein sequence: CASSSGQGDDGYTF. Variable domain in full (rest from reference TRBV7-2 and TRBJ1-2): GAGVSQSPSNKVTEKGKDVELRCDPISGHTALYWYRQSLGQGLEFLIYFQGNSAPDKSGLPSDRFSAERTGGSVSTLTIQRTQQEDSAVYLCASSSGQGDDGYTFGSGTRLTVV.

In its sample, this clonotype was seen a few times. The gene calls are TRBV5-1 and TRBJ2-7, with 7 bases lining up with TRBD1. The CDR3 is 14 amino acids. The V gene end was trimmed by 5 bases and the J gene end by 5 bases; junction bases not matched to a gene: 10. In germline, CDR1 is SGHRS, CDR2 YFSETQ. CDR3 residues: CASRVVQGMNEQYF. Written as DNA, the CDR3 is TGCGCCAGCAGGGTAGTACAGGGGATGAACGAGCAGTACTTC.

V and J are TRBV4-3 and TRBJ2-1, with D maybe TRBD2 (8 bases). V lost 0 bases and J lost 9, with 15 bases in between. The V gene's germline CDR1 is LGHNA and CDR2 YSLEER. This CDR3 spans 15 amino acids. This chain's CDR3 is CASSQDGTRGREQFF. In nucleotides, the CDR3 is TGCGCCAGCAGCCAAGATGGGACTAGGGGGCGTGAGCAGTTCTTC.

Relative to its sample, this clonotype is medium-sized. V and J are TRBV28 and TRBJ1-3; no firm D call. Germline assignment: CDR1 MDHEN and CDR2 SYDVKM. V was trimmed by 3 bases and J by 2 bases, leaving 23 bases between them. The length of the CDR3 is 19 residues. Written as DNA, the CDR3 is TGTGCCAGCAGTTTCGGCAAAACCCCTCTCGCCGGTCCTGGAAACACCATATATTTT. Its translation: CASSFGKTPLAGPGNTIYF.

Judged by abundance, this clonotype is medium-sized (0.01 to 0.1%). The V and J genes are TRBV6-4 and TRBJ1-1, with no clear D. CDR1 MRHNA and CDR2 SNTAGT come from the germline V gene. Trimming left V 6 bases short and J 5 bases short, with 13 bases between. The CDR3 extends over 13 amino acids. CDR3 sequence: CASSELPWTEAFF. DNA of the CDR3: TGTGCCAGCAGCGAACTCCCCTGGACTGAAGCTTTCTTT.

The genes are TRBV7-2 and TRBJ2-7; D is perhaps TRBD2 (7 bases). The CDR3 length is 15 residues. V lost 3 bases and J 3 bases, leaving 15 bases between the germline ends. Germline V gene sequence: CDR1 SGHTA, CDR2 FQGNSA. CDR3 coding DNA: TGTGCCAGCAGCTTGGGCGGGGGCCTTATCTACGAGCAGTACTTC. Translation gives CASSLGGGLIYEQYF.

In this sample, this clonotype is medium-sized. V is TRBV6-2 or TRBV6-3 and J is TRBJ1-2; D might be TRBD1 (5 bases). The length of the CDR3 is 14 residues. Trimming removed 8 bases at V and 4 bases at J, with 17 bases between. Germline-derived CDR1 and CDR2 are MNHEY and SVGEGT. CDR3 sequence (DNA): TGTGCCAGCTTAAAGGGCCGCAGGGCCTATGGCTACACCTTC. It specifies CASLKGRRAYGYTF.

This clonotype was recorded a few times. The rearrangement uses TRBV12-3 or TRBV12-4 and TRBJ2-3, with 12 bases that match TRBD2. This CDR3 contains 15 residues. The junction had 7 bases not matched to a gene; V was cut back by 6 bases and J by 6 bases. The CDR3 nucleotides are TGTGCCAGCAGGGACCCTAGCGGGGGGGCCGATACGCAGTATTTT. Its translation: CASRDPSGGADTQYF.

This clonotype was counted between two and nine times. The V gene is TRBV6-1, the J gene TRBJ1-2; D ambiguous. CDR1 is MNHNS, CDR2 SASEGT, per germline. Trimming removed 5 bases from V and 2 bases from J, with 15 bases in between. This CDR3 spans 15 amino acids. As DNA, the CDR3 is TGTGCCAGCAGTATGAAGTCCTCTGGGAACTATGGCTACACCTTC. It is translated as CASSMKSSGNYGYTF.

This clonotype qualifies as medium-sized. The V call is TRBV7-2, the J call TRBJ2-2; D remains ambiguous. V was cut by 9 bases and J by 2 bases, with 13 bases left in between. Germline CDR1 and CDR2: SGHTA and FQGNSA. The CDR3 extends over 14 amino acids. CDR3 in amino acids: CASCLQLNTGELFF. In DNA form, the CDR3 reads TGTGCCAGTTGCCTACAGCTAAACACCGGGGAGCTGTTTTTT.

The sample holds a few counts of this clonotype. The rearrangement joins TRBV7-8 to TRBJ1-4; 9 bases line up with TRBD1. V trimming: 3 bases; J trimming: 8 bases; junction bases outside the gene matches: 4. Germline CDR1 and CDR2: SGHVS and FQNEAQ. This CDR3 has 14 amino acids. CDR3 loop: CASSLDRGNEKLFF. The CDR3 coding sequence is TGTGCCAGCAGCTTGGACAGGGGTAACGAAAAACTGTTTTTT.

Relative to its sample, this clonotype is medium-sized. The chain carries TRBV30 and TRBJ2-5; TRBD1 matches at 8 bases. The CDR3 totals 15 residues. Trimming at V came to 4 bases and at J to 1 base, leaving 8 bases not matched to a gene. Germline V gene lookup returns CDR1 GTSNPN and CDR2 SVGIG (reference sequence). The CDR3 coding sequence is TGTGCCTGGACGACCGGGACAGGAAGCCAAGAGACCCAGTACTTC. It codes for CAWTTGTGSQETQYF.

The gene calls are TRBV7-8 and TRBJ2-5; 9 bases match TRBD2. V lost 1 base to trimming and J lost 1 base; unmatched junction nucleotides: 10. This CDR3 region has 18 residues. Germline-derived CDR1 and CDR2 are SGHVS and FQNEAQ. CDR3 in DNA: TGTGCCAGCAGCTTAGGAGGGACTAGCAGACCTTCCCAAGAGACCCAGTACTTC. It specifies CASSLGGTSRPSQETQYF.

By frequency in the sample, this clonotype is medium-sized. The chain employs TRBV4-1 and TRBJ2-2; D might be TRBD1 (6 bases). The germline V gene has CDR1 MGHRA and CDR2 YSYEKL. Trimming stripped 4 bases from V and 5 bases from J, with 11 bases between. This CDR3 region has 14 residues. The CDR3 coding sequence is TGCGCCAGCAGCCGGAACAGGGAGACCGGGGAGCTGTTTTTT. Translated, it gives CASSRNRETGELFF.

The CDR3: CASGKLGETQYF. The CDR3 bases are TGTGCCAGCGGGAAACTGGGGGAGACCCAGTACTTC. The chain couples TRBV12-3 or TRBV12-4 to TRBJ2-5, with D unclear. V was pared by 8 bases and J by 5 bases, with 12 bases between. CDR3 length: 12 amino acids.

By its share, this clonotype is medium-sized (0.01 to 0.1%). The gene calls are TRBV20-1 and TRBJ1-5; 7 positions agree with TRBD1. Germline V gives CDR1 DFQATT, CDR2 SNEGSKA (reference sequence). The CDR3 length is 13 residues. Trimming at V came to 6 bases and at J to 2 bases, leaving 4 bases not matched to a gene. The CDR3 loop is CSAIGQGNQPQHF. Here the CDR3 DNA reads TGCAGTGCCATTGGACAGGGCAATCAGCCCCAGCATTTT.

The chain links TRBV12-3 or TRBV12-4 to TRBJ2-2, with 15 bases fitting TRBD2. The CDR3 contains 16 residues. V dropped 7 bases and J dropped 7; count of bases not matched to a gene: 7. The CDR3 reads CASTGLAGGPHGELFF. The CDR3 DNA reads TGTGCCAGCACCGGACTAGCGGGGGGGCCCCACGGGGAGCTGTTTTTT.

This clonotype is deemed medium-sized. The chain carries TRBV6-2 or TRBV6-3 and TRBJ2-7; 16 nucleotides align to TRBD2. The CDR3 runs 16 residues. CDR1 is MNHEY, CDR2 SVGEGT, per germline. Unmatched junction bases numbered 9, after V lost 6 bases and J lost 7 bases. In DNA form, the CDR3 reads TGTGCCAGCAGATCCGGGACTAGCGGGAGGGCCCGGGAGCAGTACTTC. Protein: CASRSGTSGRAREQYF.